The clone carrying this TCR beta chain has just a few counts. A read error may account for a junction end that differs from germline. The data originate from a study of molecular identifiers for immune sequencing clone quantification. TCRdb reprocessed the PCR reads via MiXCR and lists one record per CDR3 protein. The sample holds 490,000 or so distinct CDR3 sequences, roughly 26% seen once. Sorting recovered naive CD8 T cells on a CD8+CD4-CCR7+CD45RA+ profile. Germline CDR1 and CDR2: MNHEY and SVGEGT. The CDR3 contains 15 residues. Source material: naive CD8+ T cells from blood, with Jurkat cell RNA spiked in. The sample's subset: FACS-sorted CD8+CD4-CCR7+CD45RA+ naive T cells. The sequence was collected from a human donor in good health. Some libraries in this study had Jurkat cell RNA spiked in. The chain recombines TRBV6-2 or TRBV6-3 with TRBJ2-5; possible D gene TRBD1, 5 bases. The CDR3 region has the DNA TGTGCCAGCAGCCCCTACGGACAAGGCCAAGAGCCCCAGTACTTC. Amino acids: CASSPYGQGQEPQYF.